This entry describes one TCR beta chain. These data are taken from a study of B cell selection in AIRE deficiency. CD4+CD127+ cells were sorted as the conventional CD4 T cells. Generated by immunoSEQ multiplex PCR, the TCRdb table keeps only in-frame clones and is missing some. The sample carries around 23,000 clones, less than 97% recorded once. Trimming pared 5 bases from V and 7 bases from J, leaving 15 bases between. This CDR3 has 14 residues. The sequence was obtained from a human donor in good health. The sequencing input was CD4+CD127+ conventional T cells sorted from PBMCs. The chain uses TRBV23-1 and TRBJ2-1; D uncertain. TRBV23-1 is noted as an ORF with a role that remains uncertain. CDR3 DNA: TGCGCCAGCAGTGAGACACCCGGGTCTAATGAGCAGTTCTTC. Translating it yields CASSETPGSNEQFF.